The 3 T cell receptor beta chains below come from one sample, sequenced in a study of cytomegalovirus exposure and HLA in healthy donors. The study ran its PCR with 60 Vbeta and 13 Jbeta primers. Measured with immunoSEQ multiplex PCR; TCRdb has only the in-frame clones, and not every one. The sample records about 120,000 clones, roughly four fifths being singletons. Sequencing was carried out using PBMCs. Receptor source: a woman aged 18-29 years in good health and CMV-seronegative.

J is TRBJ2-7 and V is TRBV9; tentatively, D is TRBD1 (5 bases). V gave up 0 bases and J gave up 3 bases, with 10 bases separating them. This CDR3 spans 14 amino acids. The germline gives CDR1 SGDLS, CDR2 YYNGEE. The CDR3 protein is CASSVDGHLYEQYF. The CDR3 bases are TGTGCCAGCAGCGTAGACGGACACCTCTACGAGCAGTACTTC.

The chain carries TRBV4-3 and TRBJ1-1; tentative D call: TRBD1 (5 bases). The CDR3 sequence is 16 residues long. Germline V gene sequence: CDR1 LGHNA, CDR2 YSLEER. Trimming removed 0 bases from V and 0 bases from J, with 11 bases in between. The CDR3 DNA follows: TGCGCCAGCAGCCAAGATCGGGGGACGGTGAACACTGAAGCTTTCTTT. Its protein is CASSQDRGTVNTEAFF.

This clone was counted between two and nine times. This sequence joins TRBV2 and TRBJ2-7, with 11 bases aligning to TRBD2. Looked up from germline, CDR1 is SNHLY and CDR2 is FYNNEI. CDR3 length: 15 amino acids. The V gene end was trimmed by 6 bases and the J gene end by 0 bases; junction bases not matched to a gene: 4. The CDR3 protein is CASRSLAGDSYEQYF. DNA for the CDR3: TGTGCCAGCAGGTCACTAGCGGGGGACTCCTACGAGCAGTACTTC.